This record concerns one T cell receptor beta chain sequence. Here immunoSEQ multiplex PCR was the method, and the copy in TCRdb shows in-frame clones only, minus some. This sample has under 65,000 clones, with about 80% found just once. This record comes from a study of OX40 agonist ivuxolimab in advanced cancers. Study-wide background: Patients received ivuxolimab, an intravenous treatment, every 2 weeks at 0.01 to 10 mg/kg. People who had prior anti-PD-1, anti-PD-L1 or anti-CTLA-4 therapy could take part, and approximately 43% had some.

This CDR3 contains 13 residues. CDR1 is MNHEY and CDR2 is SMNVEV in the germline V gene (reference sequence). Trimming left V 5 bases short and J 3 bases short, with 11 bases between. If patients had autoimmune disease history or systemic immunosuppression, they were excluded. The clonotype comes from an adult with an advanced solid tumor such as melanoma, head and neck, liver or kidney cancer. Specimen: CD4+ or CD8+ T cells sorted from blood, collected in a trial of the OX40 agonist ivuxolimab. The chain uses TRBV27 and TRBJ2-7; D may be TRBD2 (5 bases). The CDR3 region has the DNA TGTGCCAGCAGTATCCAGGCGGGCTACGAGCAGTACTTC. This sequence encodes CASSIQAGYEQYF.